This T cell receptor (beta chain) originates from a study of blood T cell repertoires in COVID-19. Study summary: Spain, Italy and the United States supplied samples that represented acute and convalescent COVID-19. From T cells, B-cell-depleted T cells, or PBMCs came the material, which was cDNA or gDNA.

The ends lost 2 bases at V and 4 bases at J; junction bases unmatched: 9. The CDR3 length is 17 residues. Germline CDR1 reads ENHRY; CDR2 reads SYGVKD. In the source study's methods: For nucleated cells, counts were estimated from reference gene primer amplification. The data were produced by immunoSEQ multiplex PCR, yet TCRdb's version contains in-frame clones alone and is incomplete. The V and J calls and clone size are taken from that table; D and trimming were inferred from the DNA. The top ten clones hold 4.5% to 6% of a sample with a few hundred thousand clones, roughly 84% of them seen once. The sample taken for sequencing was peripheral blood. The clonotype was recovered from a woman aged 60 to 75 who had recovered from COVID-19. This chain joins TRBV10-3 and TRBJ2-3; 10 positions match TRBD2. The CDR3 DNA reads TGTGCCATCAGTGAGACGGTGAGCGGGGGGGCGTCAGATACGCAGTATTTT. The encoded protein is CAISETVSGGASDTQYF.